One sample yielded the 16 T cell receptor beta chains listed below, sequenced in a study of beta chain features in type 1 diabetes. Of the isolated RNA, all was reverse transcribed, and so the sequenced material was expressed TCRB transcripts. Generated by immunoSEQ multiplex PCR, the TCRdb table keeps only in-frame clones and is missing some. The sample yields about 140,000 clones, less than 10% seen once. The sequenced material came from central memory CD4+ T cells from blood. These receptors were taken from a woman aged 40 to 49 in good health.

The J gene is TRBJ1-1, the V gene TRBV5-1; the D is unclear. The CDR3 sequence is 16 residues long. CDR1 is SGHRS and CDR2 is YFSETQ in the germline V gene. V was clipped by 1 base and J by 4 bases, with 17 bases between them. This CDR3 reads CASSLIGSGSTTEAFF. In DNA, the CDR3 is TGCGCCAGCAGCTTGATCGGGTCGGGGTCGACCACTGAAGCTTTCTTT. Drawing the rest from reference TRBV5-1 and TRBJ1-1, the complete variable domain is KAGVTQTPRYLIKTRGQQVTLSCSPISGHRSVSWYQQTPGQGLQFLFEYFSETQRNKGNFPGRFSGRQFSNSRSEMNVSTLELGDSALYLCASSLIGSGSTTEAFFGQGTRLTVV.

This clone was counted between two and nine times. CDR3 sequence (DNA): TGTGCCAGCAGCAGAACTCGCACAGATACGCAGTATTTT. Translation gives CASSRTRTDTQYF. The chain recombines TRBV5-4 with TRBJ2-3, with D hard to call. The length of the CDR3 is 13 residues. Trimming removed 4 bases at V and 1 base at J, with 7 bases between. Germline CDR1 reads SGHNT; CDR2 reads YYREEE (reference sequence).

The chain uses TRBV6-6 and TRBJ1-5, with 9 bases that match TRBD1. This CDR3 region has 15 residues. The J segment lost 1 base and the V segment lost 4 bases, leaving 2 bases of the junction unmatched. Looked up from germline, CDR1 is MNHNY and CDR2 is SVGAGI (reference sequence). CDR3 nucleotides: TGTGCCAGCAGTTCGGGACAGGGAAGCAATCAGCCCCAGCATTTT. This gives the protein CASSSGQGSNQPQHF.

J is TRBJ2-3 and V is TRBV7-2, with 7 bases aligning to TRBD2. V trimming: 5 bases; J trimming: 0 bases; junction bases outside the gene matches: 11. CDR3 length equals 17 residues. Germline values: CDR1 SGHTA, CDR2 FQGNSA. The CDR3 spells CASSLRPAGTSTDTQYF. DNA for the CDR3: TGTGCCAGCAGCCTCCGACCAGCGGGGACTAGCACAGATACGCAGTATTTT. Filled out from reference TRBV7-2 and TRBJ2-3, the complete variable domain reads GAGVSQSPSNKVTEKGKDVELRCDPISGHTALYWYRQSLGQGLEFLIYFQGNSAPDKSGLPSDRFSAERTGGSVSTLTIQRTQQEDSAVYLCASSLRPAGTSTDTQYFGPGTRLTVL.

This clone has a handful of counts. The J gene is TRBJ2-3, the V gene TRBV7-9; 11 bases line up with TRBD2. The J segment lost 7 bases and the V segment lost 5 bases, leaving 11 bases of the junction unmatched. This CDR3 is built from 16 residues. From germline, CDR1 is SEHNR and CDR2 FQNEAQ (reference sequence). The CDR3 sequence is CASSPNSGGALNTQYF. The CDR3 bases are TGTGCCAGCAGCCCAAATAGCGGGGGGGCCCTAAATACGCAGTATTTT.

Many counts were recorded for this clone. The chain has TRBV19 and TRBJ1-1; D gene ambiguous. V lost 4 bases and J lost 6, with 12 bases in between. The CDR3 totals 13 residues. The germline V gene has CDR1 LNHDA and CDR2 SQIVND (reference sequence). The chain's CDR3 is CASSSVRGAEAFF. The CDR3 region has the DNA TGTGCCAGTAGTAGCGTCCGGGGAGCTGAAGCTTTCTTT.

The rearrangement uses TRBV9 and TRBJ2-7, with 11 positions matching TRBD1. Germline trimming cut 6 bases from V and 2 bases from J; bases unmatched to any gene: 4. CDR1 is SGDLS and CDR2 is YYNGEE in the germline V gene. The CDR3 runs to 14 residues. As DNA, the CDR3 is TGTGCCAGCACCCCGGGACAGGGGGCCTACGAGCAGTACTTC. Translating it yields CASTPGQGAYEQYF.

About this clone: The sample contains more than one DNA sequence encoding this CDR3. The J gene is TRBJ1-5, the V gene TRBV5-1; D possibly corresponds to TRBD1 (5 bases). Germline V gene data show CDR1 as SGHRS and CDR2 as YFSETQ. The CDR3 covers 15 residues. V was shortened by 2 bases and J by 0 bases, with 9 bases between the two germline ends. The CDR3: CASSLGGDSNQPQHF. Written as DNA, the CDR3 is TGCGCCAGCAGCTTAGGAGGGGATAGCAATCAGCCCCAGCATTTT.

There are a few counts of this clone. One end of the junction does not line up with germline, which may come from a read error. CDR3 in amino acids: CASSQERLWGQPQHF. The CDR3 bases are TGCGCCAGCAGCCAAGAGCGGCTTTGGGGTCAGCCCCAGCATTTT. The rearrangement uses TRBV7-2 and TRBJ1-5; unclear D gene. The CDR3 loop spans 15 amino acids. Germline CDR1 reads SGHTA; CDR2 reads FQGNSA.

The sample holds many counts of this clone. The CDR3 bases are TGCGCCAGCAGCTTTGGACAGGGGGCCCTCGAGCAGTACTTC. Translated: CASSFGQGALEQYF. The gene calls are TRBV5-1 and TRBJ2-7, with 11 bases matching TRBD1. CDR1 and CDR2 from the germline V gene are SGHRS and YFSETQ. Unmatched junction bases numbered 4, after V lost 2 bases and J lost 6 bases. This CDR3 has 14 residues.

Only a few counts were recorded for this clone. The gene calls are TRBV28 and TRBJ1-1, with unresolved D. CDR1 is MDHEN and CDR2 is SYDVKM in the germline V gene. Trimming shortened V by 2 bases and J by 2 bases, and 6 bases separated the two germline ends. The length of the CDR3 is 13 residues. The CDR3 coding sequence is TGTGCCAGCAGTTTAAGGAGAAACACTGAAGCTTTCTTT. Translated: CASSLRRNTEAFF.

This clone has a handful of counts. J is TRBJ1-2 and V is TRBV28; maybe TRBD1 (6 bases). Germline-derived CDR1 and CDR2 are MDHEN and SYDVKM. This CDR3 contains 12 residues. Trimming cost V 7 bases and J 4 bases, with 10 bases left between them. CDR3 nucleotide sequence: TGTGCCAGCACCACGACAGGCTATGGCTACACCTTC. Amino acids: CASTTTGYGYTF.

This clone was seen a few times. The rearrangement uses TRBV5-1 and TRBJ2-1, with 9 bases lining up with TRBD1. This CDR3 comprises 16 residues. J lost 8 bases, V lost 1 base, and 10 bases had no gene match. The germline V gene has CDR1 SGHRS and CDR2 YFSETQ. The CDR3 DNA sequence: TGCGCCAGCAGCTTGAGGGGACAGGGATACTCGGATGAGCAGTTCTTC. Amino acids: CASSLRGQGYSDEQFF.

This clone has a handful of counts. The chain has TRBV21-1 and TRBJ2-5; the table's TRBD2 call for D was not verified on the DNA. TRBV21-1 is recorded as a pseudogene. The CDR3 has 15 amino acids. The CDR3 sequence is CASSKGDLMGETQYF. The CDR3, as DNA: TGTGCCAGCAGCAAAGGGGACTTGATGGGAGAGACCCAGTACTTC.

This clone came up many times. This chain connects TRBV14 to TRBJ2-1, with 9 nucleotides matching TRBD2. Germline CDR1 and CDR2: SGHDN and FVKESK. V lost 5 bases, J lost 0 bases, and 5 bases stayed unmatched. The CDR3 is made up of 16 amino acids. The CDR3 DNA sequence: TGTGCCAGCAGCGGCCTAGCGGGGTTCTCCTACAATGAGCAGTTCTTC. This codes for CASSGLAGFSYNEQFF.

The CDR3 sequence: CASSITYRRERTEAFF. The CDR3 DNA sequence: TGTGCCAGCAGCATTACCTACAGGAGGGAGAGGACTGAAGCTTTCTTT. V gene TRBV13 combines with J gene TRBJ1-1, with a weak D call TRBD1 (5 bases). The CDR3 runs 16 residues. The germline V and J ends were trimmed by 5 bases and 5 bases, with 21 bases remaining between them. CDR1 and CDR2 (germline): PRHDT, FYEKMQ (reference sequence).